The 17 T cell receptor beta chains listed next were all sequenced from one sample in a study of T cell clonotyping in hematopoietic cell transplantation. The repertoire was sequenced with immunoSEQ multiplex PCR; TCRdb's copy has only in-frame clones and lacks some. Of more than 65,000 clones listed, approximately 94% are singletons. The sequencing sample was made of peripheral blood mononuclear cells. These receptors all come from a man aged 50-60 years in good health. Some clones in this sample may be carry-over from other donors' samples.

The chain joins TRBV27 to TRBJ2-7, with 7 bases matching TRBD2. Germline V gene lookup returns CDR1 MNHEY and CDR2 SMNVEV (reference sequence). CDR3 length: 13 amino acids. V gave up 6 bases and J gave up 6 bases; unmatched junction bases: 8. CDR3 DNA sequence: TGTGCCAGCAGAACGGGGGGTCCAGGCGAGCAGTACTTC. As protein: CASRTGGPGEQYF.

The chain couples TRBV7-9 to TRBJ2-1, with D tentatively TRBD2 (6 bases). V was shortened by 2 bases and J by 10 bases, with 15 bases between the two germline ends. This CDR3 spans 14 amino acids. The germline gives CDR1 SEHNR, CDR2 FQNEAQ (reference sequence). The CDR3 region has the DNA TGTGCCAGCAGCTTAAGTTCTCGGGGGAGAGAGCAGTTCTTC. Its protein is CASSLSSRGREQFF.

The chain carries TRBV7-8 and TRBJ2-7; 8 bases match TRBD1. J gave up 3 bases and V 5 bases, and 9 bases lay outside the gene matches. The CDR3 runs 15 residues. Germline CDR1 is SGHVS and CDR2 is FQNEAQ. CDR3 nucleotide sequence: TGTGCCAGCAGCCCGTTCGAACAGGGGGACTACGAGCAGTACTTC. It codes for CASSPFEQGDYEQYF.

This chain connects TRBV28 to TRBJ2-3, with TRBD2 matching over 8 bases. This CDR3 region has 14 residues. Germline-derived CDR1 and CDR2 are MDHEN and SYDVKM. Trimming cost V 6 bases and J 3 bases; bases outside gene matches: 5. The CDR3 loop is CASRRGGRTDTQYF. CDR3 coding DNA: TGTGCCAGCAGACGGGGGGGCAGGACAGATACGCAGTATTTT.

This chain connects TRBV28 to TRBJ1-5, with TRBD1 matching 7 bases. The V segment lost 5 bases and the J segment 7 bases; nucleotides outside the gene matches: 8. From germline, CDR1 is MDHEN and CDR2 SYDVKM. The CDR3 is 14 residues long. Written as DNA, the CDR3 is TGTGCCAGCAGTCCAACGACAGGGAGGCAGCCCCAGCATTTT. It specifies CASSPTTGRQPQHF.

This chain connects TRBV6-1 to TRBJ1-1; weak D call: TRBD1 (6 bases). Germline V gives CDR1 MNHNS, CDR2 SASEGT. The CDR3 is 14 amino acids. Trimming removed 3 bases from V and 1 base from J, with 9 bases in between. CDR3 bases: TGTGCCAGCAGTGAGTTGGGGGCGAACACTGAAGCTTTCTTT. It codes for CASSELGANTEAFF.

V and J are TRBV11-2 and TRBJ1-4; a possible D gene is TRBD1 (6 bases). Germline-derived CDR1 and CDR2 are SGHAT and FQNNGV. The V end was cut by 3 bases, the J end by 6 bases, with 14 bases between. This CDR3 has 15 residues. In nucleotides, the CDR3 is TGTGCCAGCAGCTTCGGGACACTCAAGGATGAAAAACTGTTTTTT. It specifies CASSFGTLKDEKLFF. The complete variable domain, with remaining parts taken from reference TRBV11-2 and TRBJ1-4, reads EAGVAQSPRYKIIEKRQSVAFWCNPISGHATLYWYQQILGQGPKLLIQFQNNGVVDDSQLPKDRFSAERLKGVDSTLKIQPAKLEDSAVYLCASSFGTLKDEKLFFGSGTQLSVL.

J is TRBJ2-5 and V is TRBV9; 11 bases map to TRBD2. The length of the CDR3 is 16 residues. CDR1 is SGDLS, CDR2 YYNGEE, per germline. The V gene end was trimmed by 0 bases and the J gene end by 2 bases; junction bases not matched to a gene: 3. The CDR3 DNA reads TGTGCCAGCAGCGTAGCTGCTAGCGGGGGGCAAGAGACCCAGTACTTC. Its protein is CASSVAASGGQETQYF.

The chain employs TRBV28 and TRBJ1-2; TRBD1 matches at 9 bases. CDR1 is MDHEN, CDR2 SYDVKM, per germline. The length of the CDR3 is 13 residues. V gave up 6 bases and J gave up 4 bases; unmatched junction bases: 3. This chain's CDR3 is CASRRTGAYGYTF. The DNA for the CDR3 is TGTGCCAGCAGAAGGACAGGGGCCTATGGCTACACCTTC.

The sample holds a few counts of this clone. The chain couples TRBV30 to TRBJ2-7, with 7 bases matching TRBD2. In germline, CDR1 is GTSNPN, CDR2 SVGIG (reference sequence). CDR3 length equals 17 residues. V shed 5 bases and J 2 bases; nucleotides not matched to a gene: 18. In DNA form, the CDR3 reads TGTGCCTGGTCCCCCCCACCTCGACTAGCTGTGACCTACGAGCAGTACTTC. This sequence encodes CAWSPPPRLAVTYEQYF.

This clone was counted a single time. The chain links TRBV9 to TRBJ1-5; D is undetermined. In germline, CDR1 is SGDLS, CDR2 YYNGEE. V was shortened by 2 bases and J by 5 bases, with 14 bases between the two germline ends. The CDR3 has 15 residues. The CDR3 DNA is TGTGCCAGCAGCGTGGGAGGAGCTCACGATCAGCCCCAGCATTTT. It specifies CASSVGGAHDQPQHF.

The rearrangement uses TRBV4-3 and TRBJ2-1; 12 bases match TRBD2. This CDR3 region has 18 residues. Germline V gives CDR1 LGHNA, CDR2 YSLEER. Trimming cost V 4 bases and J 2 bases; bases outside gene matches: 9. CDR3 loop: CASSPDPSGRAPYNEQFF. For the CDR3, the DNA is TGCGCCAGCAGCCCAGATCCTAGCGGGAGGGCCCCCTACAATGAGCAGTTCTTC.

This chain uses TRBV5-4 with TRBJ2-1; weak D call: TRBD2 (6 bases). The germline CDR1 and CDR2 sequences are SGHNT and YYREEE (reference sequence). The ends were cut back, 2 bases at V and 7 bases at J, with 13 bases in the middle. CDR3 size: 14 residues. CDR3 amino acids: CASSLVTGGNEQFF. CDR3 bases: TGTGCCAGCAGCTTAGTAACTGGAGGGAATGAGCAGTTCTTC.

The CDR3 DNA is TGTGCCAGCAGCGGACTAGCGGGGATCCAAGAGACCCAGTACTTC. It is translated as CASSGLAGIQETQYF. The gene calls are TRBV27 and TRBJ2-5; 12 nucleotides match TRBD2. The germline V gene encodes CDR1 MNHEY and CDR2 SMNVEV (reference sequence). This CDR3 has 15 amino acids. With 6 bases clipped from V and 1 base from J, the junction kept 3 bases outside the gene matches.

The rearrangement joins TRBV11-2 to TRBJ1-6, with D possibly being TRBD1 (6 bases). V was clipped by 5 bases and J by 9 bases, with 23 bases between them. CDR1 SGHAT and CDR2 FQNNGV come from the germline V gene. The CDR3 has 17 amino acids. As DNA, the CDR3 is TGTGCCAGCAGCCCCAGGGGAGGAGCAGGGAACGGTTCACCCCTCCACTTT. Protein: CASSPRGGAGNGSPLHF.

In this sample, this clone turned up once. The chain has TRBV2 and TRBJ1-2, with D unclear. This CDR3 region has 12 residues. The germline V and J ends were trimmed by 2 bases and 3 bases, with 4 bases remaining between them. Germline V gene data show CDR1 as SNHLY and CDR2 as FYNNEI. The CDR3: CASSESDYGYTF. CDR3 bases: TGTGCCAGCAGTGAATCTGACTATGGCTACACCTTC.

The chain links TRBV10-3 to TRBJ2-3; D is uncertain. The V and J ends lost 2 bases and 2 bases respectively, with 11 bases between them. The CDR3 is 15 residues long. Germline V gene lookup returns CDR1 ENHRY and CDR2 SYGVKD. The CDR3 protein is CAISELPGSTDTQYF. The CDR3 DNA reads as TGTGCCATCAGTGAGCTCCCGGGTTCCACAGATACGCAGTATTTT.